The 3 T cell receptor beta chains below were found in one sample sequenced in a study of blood T cell repertoires in COVID-19. TCRdb's copy holds only in-frame clones and misses some; the assay was immunoSEQ multiplex PCR. The sample has around 400,000 clones, 85% to 90% seen once. Specimen: PBMCs or T cells enriched from blood (not recorded which). Source of these receptors: a woman in her thirties who had recovered from COVID-19.

The V call is TRBV7-6, the J call TRBJ2-2; 11 bases are a match to TRBD2. Germline V lookup: CDR1 SGHVS, CDR2 FNYEAQ. The CDR3 is 18 amino acids. The junction had 12 bases not matched to a gene; V was cut back by 4 bases and J by 5 bases. CDR3 amino acids: CASSSKTTSGVVTGELFF. The CDR3 DNA sequence: TGTGCCAGCAGCTCTAAAACGACTAGCGGGGTGGTAACCGGGGAGCTGTTTTTT.

The chain couples TRBV19 to TRBJ2-1, with TRBD2 identical over 9 bases. With 6 bases clipped from V and 7 bases from J, the junction kept 16 bases outside the gene matches. CDR1 is LNHDA, CDR2 SQIVND, per germline (reference sequence). This CDR3 has 17 residues. CDR3 region: CASSPDPRAGGRNEQFF. In DNA form, the CDR3 reads TGTGCCAGTAGCCCCGACCCCCGAGCGGGGGGTAGAAATGAGCAGTTCTTC.

The rearrangement links TRBV7-2 to TRBJ1-2; TRBD1 matches 7 bases. V lost 2 bases and J lost 4; bases outside the gene matches: 10. The CDR3 is 16 amino acids. The germline V gene encodes CDR1 SGHTA and CDR2 FQGNSA. The CDR3 region is CASSLRGRQGFYGYTF. In DNA, the CDR3 is TGTGCCAGCAGCTTACGGGGGAGACAGGGCTTCTATGGCTACACCTTC.